The 30 T cell receptor beta chains presented below share a single source sample, sequenced in a study of blood T cell repertoires in COVID-19. Repertoires were generated with immunoSEQ multiplex PCR, while TCRdb's copy carries only in-frame clones and drops some. Among roughly 100,000 clones listed, 90% to 95% were seen once. Sequenced material: peripheral blood. These receptor sequences come from a human donor in a cohort sampled during active COVID-19.

The genes are TRBV10-3 and TRBJ2-3; D ambiguous. Germline V gene lookup returns CDR1 ENHRY and CDR2 SYGVKD. V lost 6 bases to trimming and J lost 1 base, with 8 bases between them. CDR3 length: 13 residues. The CDR3 sequence is CAISISGTDTQYF. For the CDR3, the DNA is TGTGCCATCAGCATCAGCGGCACAGATACGCAGTATTTT.

CDR3 in DNA: TGTGCCAGTAGTTCTGAACCTGTTACCGGGACACCCATCAATCAGCCCCAGCATTTT. This translates into CASSSEPVTGTPINQPQHF. The V gene is TRBV19, the J gene TRBJ1-5; possible D gene TRBD1, 6 bases. This CDR3 has 19 residues. Trimming shortened V by 5 bases and J by 3 bases, and 26 bases separated the two germline ends. In germline, CDR1 is LNHDA, CDR2 SQIVND (reference sequence). Based on the CDR3 plus reference TRBV19 and TRBJ1-5, the full variable domain is DGGITQSPKYLFRKEGQNVTLSCEQNLNHDAMYWYRQDPGQGLRLIYYSQIVNDFQKGDIAEGYSVSREKKESFPLTVTSAQKNPTAFYLCASSSEPVTGTPINQPQHFGDGTRLSIL.

The chain uses TRBV12-3 or TRBV12-4 and TRBJ2-3, with a weak D call TRBD2 (6 bases). The CDR3 is 12 residues long. Trimming left V 1 base short and J 11 bases short, with 10 bases between. The CDR3 here is CASSLVADGQYF. The CDR3 bases are TGTGCCAGCAGTTTAGTAGCGGATGGGCAGTATTTT.

The chain couples TRBV3-1 (or the pseudogene TRBV3-2) to TRBJ2-3; D may be TRBD2 (5 bases). The CDR3 has 15 amino acids. V was trimmed by 4 bases and J by 0 bases, leaving 11 bases between them. CDR1 and CDR2 (germline): LGHDT, YNNKEL (reference sequence). This CDR3 is CASSLLRTSTDTQYF. CDR3 in DNA: TGTGCCAGCAGCCTACTAAGGACTAGCACAGATACGCAGTATTTT.

For this clone: The junction shows a germline mismatch at one end, possibly a read error. This CDR3 reads CASRLSHYGHTF. The CDR3 bases are TGTGCCAGCCGACTGTCTCATTATGGCCACACCTTC. The chain couples TRBV5-8 to TRBJ1-2; no firm D call. The CDR3 has 12 amino acids. Germline assignment: CDR1 SGHTS and CDR2 YDEGEE. Together with reference TRBV5-8 and TRBJ1-2, the CDR3 gives the full variable domain: EAGVTQSPTHLIKTRGQQATLRCSPISGHTSVYWYQQALGLGLQFLLWYDEGEERNRGNFPPRFSGRQFPNYSSELNVNALELEDSALYLCASRLSHYGHTFGSGTRLTVV.

This chain links TRBV19 with TRBJ2-1; 7 nucleotides align to TRBD2. J lost 4 bases, V lost 4 bases, and 7 bases had no gene match. The V gene's germline CDR1 is LNHDA and CDR2 SQIVND (reference sequence). The length of the CDR3 is 15 residues. The CDR3 sequence: CASSTSDGGYNEQFF. The DNA for the CDR3 is TGTGCCAGTAGTACCTCTGACGGGGGGTACAATGAGCAGTTCTTC.

V gene TRBV3-1 (or the pseudogene TRBV3-2) combines with J gene TRBJ2-7; 10 bases fit TRBD2. The CDR3 is 14 residues long. Per germline, CDR1 LGHDT and CDR2 YNNKEL (reference sequence). The trim removed 4 bases at V and 3 bases at J, leaving 3 bases unmatched. CDR3 in amino acids: CASSRTSGNYEQYF. The CDR3 nucleotides read TGTGCCAGCAGCCGGACTAGCGGTAACTACGAGCAGTACTTC.

V and J are TRBV9 and TRBJ1-1; 10 nucleotides match TRBD1. Germline V gives CDR1 SGDLS, CDR2 YYNGEE. The CDR3 contains 14 residues. J gave up 5 bases and V 4 bases, and 5 bases lay outside the gene matches. CDR3 in DNA: TGTGCCAGCAGCCCACGGACAGGGGGAACTGAAGCTTTCTTT. It specifies CASSPRTGGTEAFF.

This clone was seen once. V usage is TRBV18 and J usage is TRBJ2-7; TRBD1 agrees at 8 bases. The germline V gene encodes CDR1 KGHSH and CDR2 LQKENI. V was clipped by 4 bases and J by 6 bases; unmatched bases: 2. The CDR3 has 12 residues. The DNA for the CDR3 is TGTGCCAGCTCACGCACAGGGGGCGAGCAGTACTTC. Amino acids: CASSRTGGEQYF.

The V gene is TRBV3-1 (or the pseudogene TRBV3-2), the J gene TRBJ2-6; no clear D gene. The CDR3 length is 16 residues. Germline CDR1 and CDR2: LGHDT and YNNKEL (reference sequence). V shed 1 base and J shed 0 bases, with 7 bases lying between them. The CDR3 sequence: CASSQGSNSGANVLTF. CDR3 DNA: TGTGCCAGCAGCCAAGGTAGTAACTCTGGGGCCAACGTCCTGACTTTC.

The J gene is TRBJ1-5, the V gene TRBV10-3; D is unresolved. Germline V gene sequence: CDR1 ENHRY, CDR2 SYGVKD. Trimming took off 10 bases at V and 0 bases at J, with 13 bases between the two ends. The CDR3 consists of 14 residues. The CDR3, as DNA: TGTGCCACCGCGGGTCAGTATAGCAATCAGCCCCAGCATTTT. Its translation is CATAGQYSNQPQHF.

The chain couples TRBV5-4 to TRBJ2-1; 10 bases fit TRBD2. J was trimmed by 9 bases and V by 3 bases; bases with no gene match: 12. CDR1 and CDR2 (germline): SGHNT, YYREEE (reference sequence). The CDR3 is 16 amino acids. CDR3 bases: TGTGCCAGCAGCTGGGCCTTAGCGGGGGGCCACGGTGAGCAGTTCTTC. Protein product: CASSWALAGGHGEQFF.

V and J are TRBV4-2 and TRBJ2-2; D is undetermined. The CDR3 spans 16 residues. V was cut by 1 base and J by 1 base, with 10 bases left in between. Germline CDR1 reads LGHNA; CDR2 reads YNFKEQ. The CDR3 sequence is CASSQVRAGNTGELFF. The CDR3 nucleotides are TGTGCCAGCAGCCAAGTTCGAGCAGGGAACACCGGGGAGCTGTTTTTT.

CDR3 protein: CASKARENTEAFF. The CDR3 bases are TGTGCCAGCAAAGCTCGGGAGAACACTGAAGCTTTCTTT. The chain couples TRBV27 to TRBJ1-1, with D hard to call. The CDR3 length is 13 residues. V lost 7 bases to trimming and J lost 1 base, with 10 bases between them. Per the germline V gene, CDR1 is MNHEY and CDR2 is SMNVEV (reference sequence).

The rearrangement joins TRBV6-6 to TRBJ2-5; the match to TRBD2 covers 12 bases. The ends lost 2 bases at V and 2 bases at J; junction bases unmatched: 3. Germline assignment: CDR1 MNHNY and CDR2 SVGAGI (reference sequence). The CDR3 has 16 amino acids. CDR3 residues: CASSYRLAGGQETQYF. The CDR3 DNA reads TGTGCCAGCAGTTACCGGCTAGCGGGGGGGCAAGAGACCCAGTACTTC.

CDR3 bases: TGTGCCAGCACTCCCCGAGGAGGCTGGACTGAAGCTTTCTTT. Translated: CASTPRGGWTEAFF. The chain has TRBV6-5 and TRBJ1-1; D is ambiguous. The V gene's germline CDR1 is MNHEY and CDR2 SVGAGI. There are 14 residues in the CDR3. Trimming took off 7 bases at V and 5 bases at J, with 17 bases between the two ends.

The V and J genes are TRBV2 and TRBJ1-1; weak D call: TRBD1 (5 bases). The CDR3 consists of 13 residues. Germline V gives CDR1 SNHLY, CDR2 FYNNEI. Trimming stripped 7 bases from V and 1 base from J, with 10 bases between. CDR3 loop: CASNIQANTEAFF. The CDR3 nucleotides read TGTGCCAGCAATATACAGGCGAACACTGAAGCTTTCTTT. Using reference TRBV2 and TRBJ1-1 for the parts outside the CDR3, the full variable domain is EPEVTQTPSHQVTQMGQEVILRCVPISNHLYFYWYRQILGQKVEFLVSFYNNEISEKSEIFDDQFSVERPDGSNFTLKIRSTKLEDSAMYFCASNIQANTEAFFGQGTRLTVV.

The V call is TRBV4-1, the J call TRBJ2-5, with D unclear. The CDR3 runs 15 residues. Germline CDR1 and CDR2: MGHRA and YSYEKL. V was shortened by 1 base and J by 1 base, with 10 bases between the two germline ends. CDR3 sequence reads: CASSQAERLQETQYF. The CDR3 DNA reads as TGCGCCAGCAGCCAAGCAGAGAGGCTCCAAGAGACCCAGTACTTC.

The V and J genes are TRBV5-6 and TRBJ1-2, with 7 bases fitting TRBD1. The CDR3 covers 14 residues. In germline, CDR1 is SGHDT, CDR2 YYEEEE. V shed 7 bases, J shed 4 bases, and the junction held 10 bases outside the gene matches. CDR3 nucleotides: TGTGCCAGCTCCCAACGCCGGACAGGCTATGGCTACACCTTC. Amino acids: CASSQRRTGYGYTF.

J is TRBJ2-2 and V is TRBV4-1; 7 nucleotides match TRBD1. Germline V gene sequence: CDR1 MGHRA, CDR2 YSYEKL. Trimming removed 0 bases from V and 4 bases from J; junction bases left unmatched: 8. The CDR3 runs 17 residues. The CDR3 is CASSQEMRGLSTGELFF. The CDR3 DNA is TGCGCCAGCAGCCAAGAAATGAGGGGGCTGAGCACCGGGGAGCTGTTTTTT.

The chain combines TRBV28 with TRBJ2-7; 8 bases align to TRBD2. The CDR3 totals 15 residues. The junction had 7 bases not matched to a gene; V was cut back by 6 bases and J by 0 bases. CDR1 and CDR2 (germline): MDHEN, SYDVKM. CDR3 bases: TGTGCCAGCAGGTTCTCTGGGACTAGCTCCTACGAGCAGTACTTC. As protein: CASRFSGTSSYEQYF.

V usage is TRBV19 and J usage is TRBJ2-7; TRBD2 agrees at 15 bases. The CDR3 loop spans 21 amino acids. Germline V lookup: CDR1 LNHDA, CDR2 SQIVND (reference sequence). J was trimmed by 1 base and V by 4 bases; bases with no gene match: 17. CDR3 sequence reads: CASSKHLNGLAGGPGSYEQYF. As DNA, the CDR3 is TGTGCCAGTAGTAAGCACCTCAACGGACTAGCGGGAGGGCCGGGGTCCTACGAGCAGTACTTC.

The chain couples TRBV2 to TRBJ2-3; D is uncertain. The germline gives CDR1 SNHLY, CDR2 FYNNEI. CDR3 length: 14 residues. Trimming left V 3 bases short and J 4 bases short, with 11 bases between. The CDR3 loop reads CASSDRPIADTQYF. The CDR3 nucleotides are TGTGCCAGCAGTGACCGTCCTATAGCAGATACGCAGTATTTT.

The V and J genes are TRBV5-1 and TRBJ2-1; D uncertain. Trimming shortened V by 2 bases and J by 0 bases, and 12 bases separated the two germline ends. This CDR3 contains 16 residues. Germline V gene sequence: CDR1 SGHRS, CDR2 YFSETQ. CDR3 amino acids: CASSLGLTTSYNEQFF. The DNA of the CDR3 is TGCGCCAGCAGCTTAGGTCTCACTACCTCCTACAATGAGCAGTTCTTC.

J is TRBJ2-5 and V is TRBV4-1, with TRBD2 identical over 9 bases. This CDR3 contains 17 residues. V lost 3 bases, J lost 4 bases, and 12 bases stayed unmatched. Germline CDR1 MGHRA, CDR2 YSYEKL. The CDR3 bases are TGCGCCAGCAGCCAGGACGACTCGCGGGGGGGCCGAGAGACCCAGTACTTC. Its translation: CASSQDDSRGGRETQYF.

The genes are TRBV7-8 and TRBJ2-3, with 12 positions matching TRBD2. The CDR3 spans 16 residues. Losses at the gene ends were 5 bases for V and 2 bases for J; bases not matched to a gene: 5. CDR1 is SGHVS and CDR2 is FQNEAQ in the germline V gene. DNA for the CDR3: TGTGCCAGCAGCCCTCGGACTAGCGGGACCACAGATACGCAGTATTTT. It encodes CASSPRTSGTTDTQYF.

The J gene is TRBJ1-1, the V gene TRBV7-2, with a weak D call TRBD1 (6 bases). The V end lost 2 bases, the J end lost 5 bases, and 15 bases lay between the germline ends. From germline, CDR1 is SGHTA and CDR2 FQGNSA. The CDR3 covers 15 residues. CDR3: CASSLLGGGLTEAFF. The CDR3 nucleotides read TGTGCCAGCAGCTTATTAGGGGGGGGGCTAACTGAAGCTTTCTTT.

The chain links TRBV9 to TRBJ2-2; 13 bases match TRBD2. J lost 6 bases, V lost 5 bases, and 4 bases had no gene match. The CDR3 is 15 residues long. Germline V CDR1 and CDR2: SGDLS, YYNGEE. The DNA of the CDR3 is TGTGCCAGCAGTGGACTAGCGGGAGTGCCCGGGGAGCTGTTTTTT. Protein: CASSGLAGVPGELFF.

The CDR3 DNA sequence: TGCGCCAGCAGCCAACCCACTAGCGCCCTCAATGAGCAGTTCTTC. It is translated as CASSQPTSALNEQFF. The chain recombines TRBV4-1 with TRBJ2-1; 7 bases fit TRBD2. Trimming at V came to 2 bases and at J to 6 bases, leaving 7 bases not matched to a gene. CDR3 length: 15 amino acids. The germline CDR1 and CDR2 sequences are MGHRA and YSYEKL.

This clone was counted a single time. J is TRBJ2-7 and V is TRBV5-5; TRBD1 agrees at 8 bases. The CDR3 has 14 amino acids. Trimming at V came to 6 bases and at J to 2 bases, leaving 7 bases not matched to a gene. Germline CDR1 is SGHKS and CDR2 is YYEKEE (reference sequence). As DNA, the CDR3 is TGTGCCAGCACGTGGACAGGGTCCACCTACGAGCAGTACTTC. It is translated as CASTWTGSTYEQYF.